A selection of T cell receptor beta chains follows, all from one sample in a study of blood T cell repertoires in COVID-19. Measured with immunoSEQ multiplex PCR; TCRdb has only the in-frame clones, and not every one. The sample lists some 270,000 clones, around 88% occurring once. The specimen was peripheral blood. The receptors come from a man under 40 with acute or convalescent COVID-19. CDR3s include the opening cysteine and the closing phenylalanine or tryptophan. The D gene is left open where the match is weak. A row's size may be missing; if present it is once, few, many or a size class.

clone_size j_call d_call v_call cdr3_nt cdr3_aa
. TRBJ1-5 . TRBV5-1 TGCGCCAGCAGCCCACTGGGGGGAAGTGGCAATCAGCCCCAGCATTTT CASSPLGGSGNQPQHF
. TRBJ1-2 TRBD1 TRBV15 TGTGCCACCAGCAGCAAGCCTAGGACAGGTTTTCGCCATGGCTACACCTTC CATSSKPRTGFRHGYTF
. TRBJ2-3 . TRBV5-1 TGCGCCAGCAGCTTGGATGGGGGGTTGGGAGATACGCAGTATTTT CASSLDGGLGDTQYF
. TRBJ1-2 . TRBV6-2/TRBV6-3 TGTGCCAGCAGTAACATGAACAGGGACGGCTACACCTTC CASSNMNRDGYTF
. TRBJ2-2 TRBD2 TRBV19 TGTGCCAGTACCCCGAAAGCGGGGGGCACCTATTTCACCGGGGAGCTGTTTTTT CASTPKAGGTYFTGELFF
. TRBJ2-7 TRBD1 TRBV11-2 TGTGCCAGCAGCTTAAACGATCCGGGACAGGGGGCCTACGAGCAGTACTTC CASSLNDPGQGAYEQYF
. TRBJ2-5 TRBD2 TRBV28 TGTGCCAGCAGTTTACCGGGAGGGCGAGAGACCCAGTACTTC CASSLPGGRETQYF
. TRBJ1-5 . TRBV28 TGTGCCAGCAGTTTAATGGCAGGCCAAAATCAGCCCCAGCATTTT CASSLMAGQNQPQHF
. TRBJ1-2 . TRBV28 TGTGCCAGCGCCTCGGGTAGGCGAGAAAGACAGAACTATGGCTACACCTTC CASASGRRERQNYGYTF
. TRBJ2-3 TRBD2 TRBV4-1 TGCGCCAGCAGCCAAATCGGACTAGCGGGAGGGCCCACAGATACGCAGTATTTT CASSQIGLAGGPTDTQYF
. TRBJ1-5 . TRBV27 TGTGCCAGCAGTCCTGCCTCAGGGATGCAGCCCCAGCATTTT CASSPASGMQPQHF
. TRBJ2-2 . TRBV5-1 TGCGCCAGCAGGTACGACACGGACACCGGGGAGCTGTTTTTT CASRYDTDTGELFF
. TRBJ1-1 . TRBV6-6 TGTGCCAGCAGACCTGGGACATTTTTAGCTTTCTTT CASRPGTFLAFF
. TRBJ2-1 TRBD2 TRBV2 TGTGCCAGTAGCGGGCCTGGTTATGAGCAGTTCTTC CASSGPGYEQFF
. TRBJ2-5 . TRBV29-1 TGCAGCGTGGATGACTGGCAAGAGACCCAGTACTTC CSVDDWQETQYF
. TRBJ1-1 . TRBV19 TGTGCCAGTAGTATAGATAGCACCCGGGGGACTGAAGCTTTCTTT CASSIDSTRGTEAFF
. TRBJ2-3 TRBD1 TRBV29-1 TGCAGCGACAGGGACAGAGATACGCAGTATTTT CSDRDRDTQYF
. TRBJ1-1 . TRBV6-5 TGTGCCAGCAGTTACGTTACGGGTACGTCTGAAGCTTTCTTT CASSYVTGTSEAFF
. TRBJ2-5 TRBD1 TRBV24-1 TGTGCCACCAGTGACCCCAAGACAGGGTTGGGAGAGACCCAGTACTTC CATSDPKTGLGETQYF
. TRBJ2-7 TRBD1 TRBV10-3 TGTGCCATCCGGACAGGGGGCTCCTACGAGCAGTACTTC CAIRTGGSYEQYF
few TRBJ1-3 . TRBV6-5 TGTGCCAGCAGTTACTCGGGGGCCTCTGGAAACACCATATATTTT CASSYSGASGNTIYF
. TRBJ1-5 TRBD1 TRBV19 TGTGCCAGTAGTAACAGGGGTAGCAATCAGCCCCAGCATTTT CASSNRGSNQPQHF
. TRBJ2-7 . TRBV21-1 TGTGCCAGCAGCAAAGTGGCGGGATACGAGCAGTACTTC CASSKVAGYEQYF
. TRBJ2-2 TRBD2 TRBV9 TGTGCCAGCAGCGCGACTAGCGTCTCCGGGGAGCTGTTTTTT CASSATSVSGELFF
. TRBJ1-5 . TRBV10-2 TGCGCCAGCACCCCCGGGGGGGCCGGGCAGCCCCAGCATTTT CASTPGGAGQPQHF
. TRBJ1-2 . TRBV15 TGTGCCACCAGCAGAGATAAGAGCTTTGGCGGTACTAACTATGGCTACACCTTC CATSRDKSFGGTNYGYTF
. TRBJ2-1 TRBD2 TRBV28 TGTGCCAGCCCCCCAGCGGGAGGGCCGAATGAGCAGTTCTTC CASPPAGGPNEQFF
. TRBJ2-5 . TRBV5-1 TGCGCCAGCAGTCAGGGCTCGGCGGAGACCCAGTACTTC CASSQGSAETQYF
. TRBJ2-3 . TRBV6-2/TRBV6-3 TGTGCCAGCAGCACTTCCGCGGGGGCGGATACGCAGTATTTT CASSTSAGADTQYF
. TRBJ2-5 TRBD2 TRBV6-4 TGTGCCAGCAGTGGGCCCACAGCGGGAGTACAAGAGACCCAGTACTTC CASSGPTAGVQETQYF
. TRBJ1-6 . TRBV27 TGTGCCAGCAGCACGCAGGGTAGTTATTCACCCCTCCACTTT CASSTQGSYSPLHF
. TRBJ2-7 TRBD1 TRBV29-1 TGCAGCGTGTTCAGGACAGGGAATAGCGAGCAGTACTTC CSVFRTGNSEQYF
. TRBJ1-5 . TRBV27 TGTGCCAGCAGTTTTTCCGGACAGAGGAATCAGCCCCAGCATTTT CASSFSGQRNQPQHF